The 16 T cell receptor beta chains listed next were all sequenced from one sample in a study of blood T cells in healthy people across ages. Primed by a sample-barcoded 5' primer and a J-beta primer mix, a second PCR proceeded for roughly 7 to 11 cycles. TCRdb reanalysed the 5' RACE reads using MiXCR and keeps one entry per CDR3 protein. The data contain hundreds of thousands of distinct CDR3 sequences, approximately 40% of them seen just once; the ten biggest clones take up 25% to 35%. Sequenced: blood. Receptors were obtained from an elderly man in good health.

This clonotype was seen only a few times. The gene calls are TRBV3-1 and TRBJ2-1, with TRBD1 identical over 7 bases. CDR3 length: 15 amino acids. CDR1 is LGHDT and CDR2 is YNNKEL in the germline V gene (reference sequence). The V and J ends lost 3 bases and 8 bases, in that order; junction bases with no gene match: 10. In DNA form, the CDR3 reads TGTGCCAGCAGCCACTCTGGGACAGCCATCGATGAGCAGTTCTTC. Translation: CASSHSGTAIDEQFF.

This clonotype has a handful of counts. V usage is TRBV20-1 and J usage is TRBJ1-2; D remains ambiguous. With 1 base removed from V and 4 bases from J, the gap between germline ends came to 13 bases. This CDR3 has 14 amino acids. Germline V lookup: CDR1 DFQATT, CDR2 SNEGSKA (reference sequence). The CDR3 region has the DNA TGCAGTGCTAGAGCATCGAGCGGTTCCTATGGCTACACCTTC. It encodes CSARASSGSYGYTF.

Points on this clonotype: A much larger clone lies a single base off, so this may be a read error. This chain uses TRBV29-1 with TRBJ2-4, with TRBD2 matching 8 bases. Germline V gene lookup returns CDR1 SQVTM and CDR2 ANQGSEA. Trimming removed 7 bases from V and 13 bases from J; junction bases left unmatched: 21. The CDR3 loop spans 15 amino acids. CDR3: CSAVAGTSSYNGQYF. DNA of the CDR3: TGCAGCGCTGTAGCGGGAACGAGCTCCTACAATGGGCAGTACTTC.

This clonotype turned up a few times. The chain recombines TRBV6-2 or TRBV6-3 with TRBJ2-1, with 7 bases that match TRBD2. Germline CDR1 reads MNHEY; CDR2 reads SVGEGT. The CDR3 is 14 residues long. With 5 bases clipped from V and 8 bases from J, the junction kept 9 bases outside the gene matches. CDR3 amino acids: CASSELGTNYEQFF. DNA for the CDR3: TGTGCCAGCAGTGAACTGGGGACTAACTATGAGCAGTTCTTC.

This clonotype was seen more than once but under ten times. J is TRBJ2-3 and V is TRBV7-2; a weak D match, TRBD2 (5 bases). CDR3 length equals 14 residues. V lost 6 bases and J lost 0, with 10 bases in between. The germline CDR1 and CDR2 sequences are SGHTA and FQGNSA. The CDR3 DNA is TGTGCCAGCAGTGTTACTAGGAGCACAGATACGCAGTATTTT. This encodes CASSVTRSTDTQYF.

This clonotype was recorded a few times. The V and J genes are TRBV14 and TRBJ1-4; D remains unclear. V dropped 1 base and J dropped 0 bases, with 6 bases sitting between them. This CDR3 spans 15 amino acids. Germline assignment: CDR1 SGHDN and CDR2 FVKESK. CDR3 nucleotide sequence: TGTGCCAGCAGCCAAGGCGTTGCAACTAATGAAAAACTGTTTTTT. Translation: CASSQGVATNEKLFF.

The rearrangement joins TRBV6-2 or TRBV6-3 to TRBJ2-7, with D perhaps TRBD1 or TRBD2 (6 bases each). The CDR3 is made up of 13 amino acids. The V gene's germline CDR1 is MNHEY and CDR2 SVGEGT. The ends were cut back, 2 bases at V and 7 bases at J, with 12 bases in the middle. CDR3 region: CASSYVGGNEQYF. Here the CDR3 DNA reads TGTGCCAGCAGTTACGTAGGGGGGAATGAGCAGTACTTC.

This clonotype was picked up a small number of times. The chain combines TRBV5-1 with TRBJ2-3; D possibly corresponds to TRBD2 (5 bases). Trimming shortened V by 0 bases and J by 0 bases, and 5 bases separated the two germline ends. CDR3 length: 14 amino acids. Germline values: CDR1 SGHRS, CDR2 YFSETQ. CDR3 amino acids: CASSLERSTDTQYF. CDR3 in DNA: TGCGCCAGCAGCTTGGAGCGGAGCACAGATACGCAGTATTTT.

The J gene is TRBJ2-5, the V gene TRBV20-1, with D unresolved. The CDR3 has 12 amino acids. Trimming removed 6 bases at V and 4 bases at J, with 12 bases between. CDR1 and CDR2 (germline): DFQATT, SNEGSKA (reference sequence). The CDR3: CSAKDRGETQYF. The CDR3 DNA reads TGCAGTGCGAAGGACCGAGGAGAGACCCAGTACTTC.

This clonotype was detected a few times. The rearrangement uses TRBV12-5 and TRBJ2-6, with 11 bases identical to TRBD2. CDR1 and CDR2 from the germline V gene are LGHNT and FRNRAP. V shed 6 bases, J shed 2 bases, and the junction held 0 bases outside the gene matches. There are 15 residues in the CDR3. CDR3 nucleotide sequence: TGTGCTAGTGGACTAGCGGGGGCTGGGGCCAACGTCCTGACTTTC. It yields the protein CASGLAGAGANVLTF.

This clonotype was detected many times. This CDR3 reads CASRARDRVGQPQHF. The CDR3 bases are TGTGCCAGCAGAGCCCGGGACAGGGTGGGACAGCCCCAGCATTTT. The chain recombines TRBV12-3 or TRBV12-4 with TRBJ1-5; 9 bases match TRBD1. The CDR3 length is 15 residues. Unmatched junction bases numbered 10, after V lost 6 bases and J lost 7 bases.

This clonotype was counted a few times. The genes are TRBV18 and TRBJ2-7; D gene ambiguous. The CDR3 sequence is 13 residues long. Germline V gives CDR1 KGHSH, CDR2 LQKENI. V shed 3 bases and J shed 2 bases, with 8 bases lying between them. CDR3 in DNA: TGTGCCAGCTCACCGGCGTTCACCTACGAGCAGTACTTC. Amino acid sequence: CASSPAFTYEQYF.

A few counts support this clonotype. This chain links TRBV27 with TRBJ2-7; 9 nucleotides align to TRBD2. Germline V gene data show CDR1 as MNHEY and CDR2 as SMNVEV (reference sequence). V lost 5 bases to trimming and J lost 3 bases; unmatched junction nucleotides: 8. This CDR3 spans 15 amino acids. The CDR3 here is CASSPRTSVFYEQYF. The CDR3 region has the DNA TGTGCCAGCAGTCCCCGGACTAGCGTCTTCTACGAGCAGTACTTC.

This clonotype was found a few times. The rearrangement joins TRBV7-2 to TRBJ1-5, with D unresolved. This CDR3 has 13 residues. Germline assignment: CDR1 SGHTA and CDR2 FQGNSA. Trimming left V 3 bases short and J 6 bases short, with 9 bases between. The DNA for the CDR3 is TGTGCCAGCAGCTTGGCTCCGGGTCAGCCCCAGCATTTT. Amino acids: CASSLAPGQPQHF.

This clonotype was counted only a few times. The gene calls are TRBV20-1 and TRBJ2-6, with 10 bases that match TRBD1. With V trimmed by 6 bases and J by 6 bases, 5 bases remained unmatched. The CDR3 length is 14 residues. CDR1 is DFQATT, CDR2 SNEGSKA, per germline (reference sequence). The CDR3 protein is CSARTGGLANVLTF. The CDR3 region has the DNA TGCAGTGCAAGGACAGGGGGATTGGCCAACGTCCTGACTTTC.

The genes are TRBV6-5 and TRBJ2-5; D uncertain. The end of the DNA fits TRBJ2-7 better, so the J call may be wrong. Germline V CDR1 and CDR2: MNHEY, SVGAGI. The CDR3 has 13 amino acids. The CDR3 DNA follows: TGTGCCAGCAGTACCGGACGCGACTACGAGCAGTACTTC. Translated: CASSTGRDYEQYF.